Sequencing of this TCR beta chain was carried out in a study of blood T cell repertoires in COVID-19 (dated by TCRdb to the early 2020s). General notes on the study: Samples covering the acute and convalescent phases of COVID-19 were provided by collaborators in the United States, Italy and Spain. The prospective study material was composed of cDNA or gDNA derived from T cells, B-cell-depleted T cells, or PBMCs. Subjects who had been exposed to COVID-19, were actively infected with it, or had recovered from it provided the deeply sampled blood TCRbeta repertoires that made up the dataset. The repertoires were released in a freely available public database intended as a resource for research on the immune response to SARS-CoV-2. The samples were drawn from the first 160 participants of the ongoing ImmuneRACE study and from 950 to 1,500 subjects provided by 6 global collaborators. The sample metadata nearly always contained a de-identified subject ID, COVID-19 status, age in years and sex. Where HLA class I and class II types were available, the types were taken from metadata supplied by the sample provider, not from assay-based typing.

From its cysteine to its phenylalanine, the CDR3 spans 13 amino acids. The entry retains the CDR3 DNA only, 39 bases that are in frame from base 1. V is shortened by 5 bases, J by 8 bases, and the region joining them spans 14 bases. CDR1 and CDR2, per the germline V gene, are SGHTS and YDEGEE. Summary of the overall study and its limitations: The quantity of clinical and demographic metadata differed by source and by participant and was supplied without curation.

The immunoSEQ Assay, a bias-controlled multiplex PCR, was used to amplify TCRbeta CDR3 regions from genomic DNA. Per the source publication's procedure: Within the assay, amplification of reference gene primers was used to estimate how many nucleated cells each sample contained. Sequence reads were collapsed and filtered to measure the absolute abundance of every unique TCRbeta CDR3 rearrangement. For each sample, productive Simpson clonality was calculated as the square root of Simpson's diversity index across productive rearrangements. TCRdb stores this immuneACCESS table with in-frame sequences only. Part of the clones is absent; in the studies checked, under half of the shortfall reflects unresolved V genes, and no reason is known for the rest. Clone size and V and J calls were adopted from that table, with D and trimming inferred from the DNA. This sample is represented by about 220,000 clones; 86% of them were singletons. The leading ten clones occupy roughly a tenth of the sample.

With respect to this clone: This receptor's antigen is unknown. No per-base quality is available; no much larger clone lies one base away.

One collaborating source in Seattle enrolled patients during active infection and followed them longitudinally through the course of disease. The collaborating institutions used their own protocols to collect whole blood in K2EDTA tubes. For TCRbeta analysis, collaborators shipped samples as frozen whole blood, isolated PBMCs, or DNA extracted from either of those sample types. The source of this sequence is a woman aged 45-59 years with COVID-19, enrolled during active disease. Specimen: peripheral blood. The sequence links TRBV5-8 to TRBJ2-1; the D gene remains uncertain. The CDR3 loop reads CASRFLGEDEQFF. Here is the DNA: TGTGCCAGCAGGTTTCTAGGCGAGGATGAGCAGTTCTTC.